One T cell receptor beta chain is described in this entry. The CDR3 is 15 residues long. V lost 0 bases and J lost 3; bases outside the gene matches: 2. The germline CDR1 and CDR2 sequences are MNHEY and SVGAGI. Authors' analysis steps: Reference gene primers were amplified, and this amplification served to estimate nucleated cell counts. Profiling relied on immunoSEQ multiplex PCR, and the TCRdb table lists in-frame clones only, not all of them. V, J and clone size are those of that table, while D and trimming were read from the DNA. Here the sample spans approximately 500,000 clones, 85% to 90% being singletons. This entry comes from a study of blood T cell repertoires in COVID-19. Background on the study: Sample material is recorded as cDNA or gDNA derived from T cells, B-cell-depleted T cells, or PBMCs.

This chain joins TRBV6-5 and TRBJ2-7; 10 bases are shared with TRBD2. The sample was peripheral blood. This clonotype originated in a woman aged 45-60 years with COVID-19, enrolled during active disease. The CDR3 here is CASSYSSSGGYEQYF. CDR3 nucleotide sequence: TGTGCCAGCAGTTACTCGTCTAGCGGGGGCTACGAGCAGTACTTC.